This T cell receptor (beta chain) was observed in a study of Ad26.COV2.S vaccination and SARS-CoV-2 variants. As for this clone: Antigen: not known.

Generated by immunoSEQ multiplex PCR, the TCRdb table keeps only in-frame clones and is missing some. Of about 680,000 clones listed, more than 70% are singletons. General observations from the study: Analytic work on TCR breadth and depth might have understated the full extent of total T cell responses.

The treatment denotes: some 20 received Ad26.COV2.S at low or high dose, single or two shots; about 5 received placebo; per-sample allocation not given. Day 63 after the first injection of vaccine or placebo was the sampling time. Vaccine was an Ad26 vector expressing Wuhan-strain SARS-CoV-2 spike. This CDR3 contains 16 residues. Germline CDR1 and CDR2: SGHTA and FQGNSA. With V trimmed by 5 bases and J by 5 bases, 14 bases remained unmatched. This sample comprised peripheral blood, obtained in a trial of Ad26.COV2.S vaccine versus placebo. The rearrangement uses TRBV7-2 and TRBJ2-5; TRBD2 matches 7 bases. The clonotype was recovered from a person between 18 and 65 years old who received the Ad26.COV2.S COVID-19 vaccine or a placebo. CDR3 nucleotides: TGTGCCAGCAGCCCAACGTCGGGGGGAGGATTGGAGACCCAGTACTTC. This translates into CASSPTSGGGLETQYF.